The rows below give T cell receptor beta chains drawn from one sample of a study of beta chain features in type 1 diabetes. The protocol was immunoSEQ multiplex PCR, while the TCRdb copy is restricted to in-frame clones and leaves out a portion. The table lists some 350,000 clones, approximately 12% of them singletons, with roughly 0.016% in the top ten. The sequencing sample was made of naive CD4+ T cells from blood. The receptors here all came from a woman between 18 and 29 years old with type 1 diabetes. Both conserved end residues are part of each CDR3. The D gene is left open where the match is weak. Clone size appears in some rows only: once, few, many, or a class for an expanded clone.

clone_size j_call d_call v_call cdr3_aa cdr3_nt
NA TRBJ2-1 TRBD1 TRBV7-2 CASSKDRGTHEQFF TGTGCCAGCAGCAAGGACAGGGGGACACATGAGCAGTTCTTC
NA TRBJ2-1 TRBD2 TRBV5-1 CASALSGTSYNEQFF TGCGCCAGCGCCCTTAGCGGGACCTCCTACAATGAGCAGTTCTTC
few TRBJ2-1 TRBD2 TRBV19 CASSILWTSGKVYNEQFF TGTGCCAGTAGTATTCTTTGGACTAGCGGGAAGGTATACAATGAGCAGTTCTTC
few TRBJ2-2 NA TRBV5-1 CASSLAPGQTGELFF TGCGCCAGCAGCTTGGCCCCAGGGCAAACCGGGGAGCTGTTTTTT
NA TRBJ1-2 NA TRBV28 CATRTGGGGYTF TGTGCCACCAGGACGGGGGGCGGCGGCTACACCTTC
NA TRBJ2-1 TRBD2 TRBV19 CAVGRDSLDEQFF TGTGCCGTAGGGAGGGATTCCTTGGATGAGCAGTTCTTC
NA TRBJ2-1 TRBD2 TRBV28 CASITAGGIYNEQFF TGTGCCAGCATCACCGCGGGGGGAATCTACAATGAGCAGTTCTTC
NA TRBJ2-1 TRBD2 TRBV4-1 CASSSSGTSRNNEQFF TGCGCCAGCAGCTCCTCCGGGACTAGCCGAAACAATGAGCAGTTCTTC
NA TRBJ2-7 TRBD2 TRBV28 CASRPSMTSGTYEQYF TGTGCCAGCAGGCCCAGTATGACTAGCGGGACGTACGAGCAGTACTTC
few TRBJ2-3 TRBD2 TRBV9 CASTPRGGVADTQYF TGTGCCAGCACCCCACGGGGAGGGGTGGCAGATACGCAGTATTTT
few TRBJ2-1 NA TRBV28 CASTPGGSGNEQFF TGTGCCAGCACCCCCGGAGGGAGTGGAAATGAGCAGTTCTTC
NA TRBJ2-3 NA TRBV5-4 CASSLSSGTSYTQYF TGTGCCAGCAGCTTGAGCAGCGGCACGTCATATACGCAGTATTTT
NA TRBJ1-1 NA TRBV29-1 CSVGIGFPMNTEAFF TGCAGCGTCGGTATCGGGTTCCCAATGAACACTGAAGCTTTCTTT
many TRBJ2-4 TRBD1 TRBV29-1 CSVKQGPSIQYF TGCAGCGTCAAACAGGGGCCAAGCATTCAGTACTTC
few TRBJ2-5 TRBD2 TRBV30 CAWSLAGGGGETQYF TGTGCCTGGAGTTTAGCGGGAGGCGGGGGGGAGACCCAGTACTTC
NA TRBJ2-1 TRBD2 TRBV19 CASSTLTSRYNEQFF TGTGCCAGTAGTACCTTGACTAGCCGATACAATGAGCAGTTCTTC
few TRBJ2-3 TRBD2 TRBV5-1 CASSGAVLAGNTDTQYF TGCGCCAGCAGCGGAGCCGTACTAGCGGGTAACACAGATACGCAGTATTTT
NA TRBJ2-7 TRBD2 TRBV29-1 CSVTPGLNYEQYF TGCAGCGTTACTCCGGGACTAAACTACGAGCAGTACTTC
few TRBJ2-1 NA TRBV19 CASSRDSSSYNEQFF TGTGCCAGTAGTCGGGACTCTAGCTCCTACAATGAGCAGTTCTTC
NA TRBJ2-2 TRBD1 TRBV30 CAWSGLAQGHGELFF TGTGCCTGGAGTGGTTTGGCACAGGGGCACGGGGAGCTGTTTTTT
NA TRBJ2-5 TRBD2 TRBV4-3 CASSRLAGEQETQYF TGCGCCAGCAGCCGACTAGCGGGAGAACAAGAGACCCAGTACTTC
NA TRBJ2-3 NA TRBV6-5 CASSPGTDTQYF TGTGCCAGCAGCCCCGGCACAGATACGCAGTATTTT
NA TRBJ2-1 NA TRBV14 CASSQGYLSDRNEQFF TGTGCCAGCAGCCAAGGGTACCTCTCAGATCGCAATGAGCAGTTCTTC
few TRBJ2-1 TRBD2 TRBV4-1 CASSQLPRGLAGNEQFF TGCGCCAGCAGCCAACTCCCGAGGGGACTAGCGGGAAACGAGCAGTTCTTC
few TRBJ2-7 TRBD1 TRBV14 CASSPLPGQGSYEQYF TGTGCCAGCAGCCCTTTACCGGGACAGGGATCCTACGAGCAGTACTTC
few TRBJ2-3 NA TRBV18 CASSQKKSTDTQYF TGTGCCAGCTCGCAGAAAAAGAGCACAGATACGCAGTATTTT
NA TRBJ2-1 NA TRBV5-1 CASSLILRGKEQFF TGCGCCAGCAGCTTGATACTCCGGGGTAAGGAGCAGTTCTTC
few TRBJ2-3 TRBD2 TRBV4-3 CASSIAGGRDTQYF TGCGCCAGCAGCATAGCGGGAGGGCGGGATACGCAGTATTTT
NA TRBJ2-1 TRBD2 TRBV7-3 CASSPRGGSASYNEQFF TGTGCCAGCAGCCCCCGGGGGGGTTCAGCATCCTACAATGAGCAGTTCTTC
few TRBJ1-2 NA TRBV5-6 CASSFDTGGYTF TGTGCCAGCAGCTTCGACACTGGCGGCTACACCTTC